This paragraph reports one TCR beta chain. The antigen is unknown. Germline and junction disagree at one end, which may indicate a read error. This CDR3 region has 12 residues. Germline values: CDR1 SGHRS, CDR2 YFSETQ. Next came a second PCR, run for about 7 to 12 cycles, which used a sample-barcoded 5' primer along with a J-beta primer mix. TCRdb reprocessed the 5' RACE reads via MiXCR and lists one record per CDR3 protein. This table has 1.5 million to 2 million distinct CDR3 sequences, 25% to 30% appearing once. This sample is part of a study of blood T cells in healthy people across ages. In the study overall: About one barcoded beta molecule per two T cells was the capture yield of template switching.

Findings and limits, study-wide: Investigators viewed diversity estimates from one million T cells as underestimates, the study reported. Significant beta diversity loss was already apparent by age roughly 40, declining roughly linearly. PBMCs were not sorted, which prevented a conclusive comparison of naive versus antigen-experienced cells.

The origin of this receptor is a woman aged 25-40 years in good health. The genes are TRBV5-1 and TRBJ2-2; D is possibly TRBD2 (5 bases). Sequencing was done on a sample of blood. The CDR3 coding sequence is TGCGCCAGCAGTGAATACACCGGGGAGCTGTTGTTT. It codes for CASSEYTGELLF. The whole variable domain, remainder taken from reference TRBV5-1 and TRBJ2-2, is KAGVTQTPRYLIKTRGQQVTLSCSPISGHRSVSWYQQTPGQGLQFLFEYFSETQRNKGNFPGRFSGRQFSNSRSEMNVSTLELGDSALYLCASSEYTGELLFGEGSRLTVL.